A single sample gave rise to the 8 T cell receptor beta chains below, sequenced in a study of blood T cell repertoires in COVID-19. Produced via immunoSEQ multiplex PCR; TCRdb's table is partial and in-frame only. In the table there are 180,000 or so clones, about 78% of which are singletons. The sample taken for sequencing was peripheral blood. The origin of the receptors is a woman aged 45-60 years with active or convalescent COVID-19.

The rearrangement links TRBV7-2 to TRBJ2-2; maybe TRBD2 (5 bases). CDR3 length: 16 residues. V was shortened by 1 base and J by 3 bases, with 12 bases between the two germline ends. Germline lookup yields CDR1 SGHTA and CDR2 FQGNSA. This CDR3 is CASSLGLPVDTGELFF. CDR3 nucleotide sequence: TGTGCCAGCAGCTTAGGACTACCCGTCGACACCGGGGAGCTGTTTTTT.

The J gene is TRBJ2-1, the V gene TRBV29-1, with D possibly TRBD1 on 5 matching bases. The CDR3 consists of 14 residues. V lost 4 bases and J lost 6, with 16 bases in between. Germline CDR1 reads SQVTM; CDR2 reads ANQGSEA. In DNA form, the CDR3 reads TGCAGCGTTGTGTCAGGGAACAAGGGCAATGAGCAGTTCTTC. Translating gives CSVVSGNKGNEQFF.

This clone is deemed medium-sized. Here the CDR3 DNA reads TGTGCCAGCACCGTGTCCCAGGGTATCACTGAAGCTTTCTTT. Protein: CASTVSQGITEAFF. The chain couples TRBV2 to TRBJ1-1; D possibly corresponds to TRBD1 (5 bases). Germline loops: CDR1 SNHLY, CDR2 FYNNEI. V was clipped by 7 bases and J by 4 bases, with 16 bases between them. This CDR3 region has 14 residues.

The chain employs TRBV5-8 and TRBJ2-3, with 7 positions matching TRBD2. The CDR3 runs to 15 residues. Germline-derived CDR1 and CDR2 are SGHTS and YDEGEE. After removal of 4 bases from V and 3 bases from J, the junction contained 8 bases not matched to a gene. The CDR3 sequence is CASSLYGEGTDTQYF. In nucleotides, the CDR3 is TGTGCCAGCAGCCTTTATGGGGAGGGGACAGATACGCAGTATTTT. Drawing the rest from reference TRBV5-8 and TRBJ2-3, the complete variable domain is EAGVTQSPTHLIKTRGQQATLRCSPISGHTSVYWYQQALGLGLQFLLWYDEGEERNRGNFPPRFSGRQFPNYSSELNVNALELEDSALYLCASSLYGEGTDTQYFGPGTRLTVL.

This chain connects TRBV4-3 to TRBJ1-2; D is unresolved. V lost 1 base to trimming and J lost 4 bases, with 16 bases between them. From germline, CDR1 is LGHNA and CDR2 YSLEER. The CDR3 is 16 amino acids. Here the CDR3 reads CASSQGVHQPVYGYTF. CDR3 bases: TGCGCCAGCAGCCAAGGAGTGCATCAACCTGTCTATGGCTACACCTTC.

Here the CDR3 DNA reads TGTGCCAGCAGTCACAGGCTTGCCGAGCAGTACTTC. It translates to CASSHRLAEQYF. The chain joins TRBV6-2 or TRBV6-3 to TRBJ2-7, with a weak D call TRBD1 (5 bases). Germline V gives CDR1 MNHEY, CDR2 SVGEGT. V was pared by 5 bases and J by 6 bases, with 11 bases between. The CDR3 runs 12 residues.

The V gene is TRBV19, the J gene TRBJ1-1; possibly TRBD1 for D (6 bases). The CDR3 contains 16 residues. V lost 3 bases to trimming and J lost 1 base, with 15 bases between them. The germline gives CDR1 LNHDA, CDR2 SQIVND (reference sequence). The CDR3 loop reads CASSMRGGLSNTEAFF. CDR3 bases: TGTGCCAGTAGTATGAGGGGGGGCCTGTCGAACACTGAAGCTTTCTTT.

The rearrangement uses TRBV10-3 and TRBJ1-1; D uncertain. This CDR3 comprises 13 residues. The ends were cut back, 2 bases at V and 5 bases at J, with 9 bases in the middle. Germline CDR1 ENHRY, CDR2 SYGVKD. The DNA of the CDR3 is TGTGCCATCAGTGAGGGGCCTGGGACTGAAGCTTTCTTT. Protein product: CAISEGPGTEAFF.